This is a list of T cell receptor beta chains from one sample in a study of shared clonotypes between healthy human individuals. Profiling relied on immunoSEQ multiplex PCR, and the TCRdb table lists in-frame clones only, not all of them. The table lists some 740,000 clones, nearly 95% of them singletons. Sequenced: naive CD8+ T cells sorted from blood. Source of these receptors: a man aged 30-40 years in good health. CDR3s include the opening cysteine and the closing phenylalanine or tryptophan. A D gene is named only where the DNA matches it firmly. Clone size is not always given. Where it is, it says once, few, many or a class for expanded clones.

>TRBJ2-1|TRBD2|TRBV11-3|-
CASSAGLAGGNEQFF
TGTGCCAGCAGCGCTGGGCTAGCGGGAGGGAATGAGCAGTTCTTC
>TRBJ2-1|-|TRBV28|-
CASSYLEGYGEQFF
TGTGCCAGCAGTTATCTAGAGGGTTACGGTGAGCAGTTCTTC
>TRBJ1-2|TRBD1|TRBV27|-
CASSSSRDRVIYGYTF
TGTGCCAGCAGTTCATCCCGAGACAGGGTTATCTATGGCTACACCTTC
>TRBJ2-1|TRBD2|TRBV9|-
CASSGLAGGPLYNEQFF
TGTGCCAGCAGCGGACTAGCGGGAGGGCCCCTCTACAATGAGCAGTTCTTC
>TRBJ2-7|TRBD2|TRBV7-9|once
CASSFLAGVYEQYF
TGTGCCAGCAGCTTCCTAGCGGGAGTTTACGAGCAGTACTTC
>TRBJ1-4|TRBD1|TRBV2|-
CASSAAGTGFEKLFF
TGTGCCAGCAGCGCAGCCGGGACAGGTTTTGAAAAACTGTTTTTT
>TRBJ1-4|-|TRBV7-6|-
CASSLKPEKLFF
TGTGCCAGCAGCTTAAAGCCTGAAAAACTGTTTTTT
>TRBJ2-7|-|TRBV10-1|-
CASSLGRTASYEQYF
TGCGCCAGCAGCCTAGGGAGAACTGCATCCTACGAGCAGTACTTC
>TRBJ1-5|-|TRBV27|-
CASSFSINQPQHF
TGTGCCAGCAGTTTTAGCATCAATCAGCCCCAGCATTTT
>TRBJ2-7|-|TRBV10-3|-
CAIWDSYEQYF
TGTGCCATCTGGGACTCCTACGAGCAGTACTTC
>TRBJ2-7|-|TRBV10-1|-
CASSERTDTEQYF
TGCGCCAGCAGTGAAAGGACGGATACGGAGCAGTACTTC
>TRBJ1-1|-|TRBV27|-
CASSYRLSPWNTEAFF
TGTGCCAGCAGTTACCGGTTGAGTCCCTGGAACACTGAAGCTTTCTTT
>TRBJ2-7|-|TRBV4-1|few
CASSRSTGEQYF
TGCGCCAGCAGCCGTTCGACGGGAGAGCAGTACTTC
>TRBJ1-5|-|TRBV6-1|-
CASSEQVRQGGQPQHF
TGTGCCAGCAGTGAACAAGTCAGGCAGGGAGGACAGCCCCAGCATTTT
>TRBJ2-7|TRBD2|TRBV15|-
CATSRVSGNYEQYF
TGTGCCACCAGCAGAGTTAGCGGGAACTACGAGCAGTACTTC
>TRBJ1-3|TRBD1|TRBV10-3|-
CAISEDRAGNTIYF
TGTGCCATCAGCGAGGACAGGGCTGGAAACACCATATATTTT
>TRBJ1-5|-|TRBV27|-
CASSLWGGSQPQHF
TGTGCCAGCAGTTTGTGGGGGGGGAGTCAGCCCCAGCATTTT
>TRBJ2-2|-|TRBV9|few
CASSVDTGELFF
TGTGCCAGCAGCGTCGACACCGGGGAGCTGTTTTTT
>TRBJ2-2|-|TRBV11-1|-
CASSLSGGGELFF
TGTGCCAGCAGCTTATCCGGTGGCGGGGAGCTGTTTTTT